This T cell receptor beta chain was sequenced for a study of cytomegalovirus exposure and HLA in healthy donors. Study at large: In a later analysis, the roughly 120 validation repertoires were reported to have used the same platform as the roughly 700 first-cohort repertoires.

Study-wide points: Cytomegalovirus association was listed for around 170 TCR beta chains.

Assay: immunoSEQ multiplex PCR; the TCRdb copy retains only in-frame clones and omits some. The table includes over 200,000 clones, roughly 84% detected once. CDR3 length: 14 residues. Between the trimmed V and J ends, which lost 0 bases and 0 bases, there was a span of 6 bases. The germline CDR1 and CDR2 sequences are SGHRS and YFSETQ. Separate from the 666-subject first cohort was the approximately 110-subject validation cohort, to which the donors belonged. Concerning this clone itself: Antigen specificity is unknown. Other DNA variants within this sample encode the same CDR3.

This receptor was taken from a woman aged 18-29 years in good health and CMV-seropositive. Sequencing input: PBMCs. The chain uses TRBV5-1 and TRBJ1-1; no firm D call. The CDR3 DNA reads as TGCGCCAGCAGCTTGGACGGTATGAACACTGAAGCTTTCTTT. This sequence encodes CASSLDGMNTEAFF. The variable domain in full, completed from reference TRBV5-1 and TRBJ1-1, reads KAGVTQTPRYLIKTRGQQVTLSCSPISGHRSVSWYQQTPGQGLQFLFEYFSETQRNKGNFPGRFSGRQFSNSRSEMNVSTLELGDSALYLCASSLDGMNTEAFFGQGTRLTVV.